A selection of T cell receptor beta chains follows, all from one sample in a study of response to subunit inactivated influenza vaccine. TCRdb called the RT-PCR reads again in MiXCR, with one record for every CDR3 protein. The sample holds 610,000 or so distinct CDR3 sequences, around 13% seen once. The material sequenced was PBMCs from blood, taken about 11 days after vaccination. These receptors originate from a middle-aged man who received an inactivated influenza vaccine. The CDR3 runs from the conserved cysteine through the conserved F or W. Fields, in order: CDR3 DNA, CDR3 protein, J gene, V gene, D gene, clone size. The D gene is left open where the match is weak. A row's size may be missing; if present it is once, few, many or a size class.

CDR3 DNA: TGTGCCACCAGCAGACTGACTAGCGCTAACACAGATACGCAGTATTTT; CDR3 protein: CATSRLTSANTDTQYF; J gene: TRBJ2-3; V gene: TRBV15; D gene: TRBD2; clone size: few
CDR3 DNA: TGTGCCAGCAGCTTGGGTCGTCAGGGGACCCACGAGCAGTACTTC; CDR3 protein: CASSLGRQGTHEQYF; J gene: TRBJ2-7; V gene: TRBV5-4; D gene: NA; clone size: NA
CDR3 DNA: TGCGCCAGCAGCTTGGCTAGCGGGTCCAACTCCTACGAGCAGTACTTC; CDR3 protein: CASSLASGSNSYEQYF; J gene: TRBJ2-7; V gene: TRBV5-1; D gene: TRBD2; clone size: NA
CDR3 DNA: TGTGCCAGCAGCTTAGAGGACGGCCGACGCACAGATACGCAGTATTTT; CDR3 protein: CASSLEDGRRTDTQYF; J gene: TRBJ2-3; V gene: TRBV7-2; D gene: NA; clone size: few
CDR3 DNA: TGCAGCGTTGTTTCCAGGGTCTATGGCTACACCTTC; CDR3 protein: CSVVSRVYGYTF; J gene: TRBJ1-2; V gene: TRBV29-1; D gene: NA; clone size: many
CDR3 DNA: TGCGCCAGCAGCCCTTCTCGTAGCGGGGGGCCTACCTACGAGCAGTACTTC; CDR3 protein: CASSPSRSGGPTYEQYF; J gene: TRBJ2-7; V gene: TRBV5-1; D gene: TRBD2; clone size: NA
CDR3 DNA: TGCGCCAGCAGCCAAGGACAGGGGGTTGACTATGGCTACACCTTC; CDR3 protein: CASSQGQGVDYGYTF; J gene: TRBJ1-2; V gene: TRBV4-1; D gene: TRBD1; clone size: few
CDR3 DNA: TGTGCCATCAGTGACGTTAGCGGGAAATACGAGCAGTACTTC; CDR3 protein: CAISDVSGKYEQYF; J gene: TRBJ2-7; V gene: TRBV10-3; D gene: TRBD2; clone size: NA
CDR3 DNA: TGCGCCAGCAGCTCGAAAACAGGAGTCTATGGCTACACCTTC; CDR3 protein: CASSSKTGVYGYTF; J gene: TRBJ1-2; V gene: TRBV5-1; D gene: NA; clone size: many
CDR3 DNA: TGTGCCAGCAGTTTCGGCCATGACACTGAAGCTTTCTTT; CDR3 protein: CASSFGHDTEAFF; J gene: TRBJ1-1; V gene: TRBV12-3/TRBV12-4; D gene: NA; clone size: many
CDR3 DNA: TGTGCCAGCAGCCCAGGACAGGGAAAAGCTCTTTCGGCGGGACGATCCTACGAGCAGTACTTC; CDR3 protein: CASSPGQGKALSAGRSYEQYF; J gene: TRBJ2-7; V gene: TRBV6-2/TRBV6-3; D gene: TRBD1; clone size: few
CDR3 DNA: TGCAGTGCTAGAGATCTGGTGACAGGGTTAATATCTGGGGCCAACGTCCTGACTTTC; CDR3 protein: CSARDLVTGLISGANVLTF; J gene: TRBJ2-6; V gene: TRBV20-1; D gene: TRBD1; clone size: few
CDR3 DNA: TGTGCCAGCAGCCAAGGGACCGGGTGGGTTGAGAATGAGCAGTTCTTC; CDR3 protein: CASSQGTGWVENEQFF; J gene: TRBJ2-1; V gene: TRBV3-1; D gene: NA; clone size: NA
CDR3 DNA: TGTGCCAGCAGCTCAGCCTCGGGACAAGACTACGAGCAGTACTTC; CDR3 protein: CASSSASGQDYEQYF; J gene: TRBJ2-7; V gene: TRBV28; D gene: NA; clone size: NA
CDR3 DNA: TGCAGCGGGAAAAAAGGACTAGCGGGAGGCAATGAGCAGTTCTTC; CDR3 protein: CSGKKGLAGGNEQFF; J gene: TRBJ2-1; V gene: TRBV29-1; D gene: TRBD2; clone size: many
CDR3 DNA: TGTGCCATCAGTGAGGACCATTATGGCTACACCTTC; CDR3 protein: CAISEDHYGYTF; J gene: TRBJ1-2; V gene: TRBV10-3; D gene: NA; clone size: many
CDR3 DNA: TGCAGCGGCCTTACCTTTGGGGATACGCAGTATTTT; CDR3 protein: CSGLTFGDTQYF; J gene: TRBJ2-3; V gene: TRBV29-1; D gene: NA; clone size: few